One sample yielded the 12 T cell receptor beta chains listed below, sequenced in a study of regulatory T cells in long-lasting Graves disease. The time point is: newly diagnosed GD, antithyroid drugs for less than 3 months. From PBMCs, RNA was extracted and then used to make the TCR library. Through Arm-PCR of CDR3 regions and iRepertoire HTBI primers, TCR beta libraries were built. Each CDR3 protein gets one entry after TCRdb re-called the multiplex PCR reads with MiXCR. The repertoire holds 530,000 or so distinct CDR3 sequences, with about 16% as singletons. The sample was also reused in another study, on T cells in Graves' hyperthyroidism and ophthalmopathy.

This sample comprised peripheral blood mononuclear cells (PBMCs), obtained at new diagnosis, from a patient treated with antithyroid drugs. The receptors derive from a man aged 18 to 30 with Graves disease.

V gene TRBV4-1 combines with J gene TRBJ2-5; TRBD2 aligns across 7 bases. The CDR3 is made up of 16 amino acids. V lost 0 bases and J lost 2; bases outside the gene matches: 6. From germline, CDR1 is MGHRA and CDR2 YSYEKL. The CDR3 DNA is TGCGCCAGCAGCCAAGATGGACTAGTTGGACAAGAGACCCAGTACTTC. Translation gives CASSQDGLVGQETQYF.

This chain uses TRBV14 with TRBJ1-2, with 7 bases that match TRBD1. The CDR3 runs 18 residues. Germline trimming cut 3 bases from V and 9 bases from J; bases unmatched to any gene: 22. The germline gives CDR1 SGHDN, CDR2 FVKESK. The CDR3 DNA reads TGTGCCAGCAGCCATCCTCCGGGACAGCCTGCTAGAGGAATAAGCTACACCTTC. Its protein is CASSHPPGQPARGISYTF.

This clonotype has a handful of counts. The genes are TRBV4-1 and TRBJ2-7; 9 bases match TRBD2. The CDR3 is made up of 13 amino acids. The germline gives CDR1 MGHRA, CDR2 YSYEKL. J lost 3 bases, V lost 5 bases, and 2 bases had no gene match. The CDR3 loop is CASSKLAGYEQYF. The CDR3 nucleotides read TGCGCCAGCAGCAAACTAGCGGGCTACGAGCAGTACTTC.

The rearrangement joins TRBV5-5 to TRBJ2-2; D is unresolved. This CDR3 contains 12 residues. V was pared by 5 bases and J by 3 bases, with 5 bases between. CDR1 is SGHKS and CDR2 is YYEKEE in the germline V gene (reference sequence). The CDR3 loop reads CASRPYTGELFF. The DNA of the CDR3 is TGTGCCAGCAGACCCTACACCGGGGAGCTGTTTTTT.

This clonotype showed up many times. This chain joins TRBV18 and TRBJ2-3; D gene uncertain. The V gene's germline CDR1 is KGHSH and CDR2 LQKENI. V was pared by 4 bases and J by 2 bases, with 10 bases between. The CDR3 totals 14 residues. CDR3 nucleotides: TGTGCCAGCTCACGCGACGCAAACACAGATACGCAGTATTTT. Translating it yields CASSRDANTDTQYF.

This clonotype was recorded at least ten times. The rearrangement links TRBV27 to TRBJ2-5; TRBD1 matches 11 bases. The CDR3 sequence is 16 residues long. Germline CDR1 and CDR2: MNHEY and SMNVEV (reference sequence). The V gene end was trimmed by 5 bases and the J gene end by 0 bases; junction bases not matched to a gene: 5. DNA of the CDR3: TGTGCCAGCAGTCAAGGGACAGGGGGGAACCAAGAGACCCAGTACTTC. Translation gives CASSQGTGGNQETQYF.

This clonotype came up a few times. The rearrangement uses TRBV20-1 and TRBJ2-7; perhaps TRBD1 as D (6 bases). The germline CDR1 and CDR2 sequences are DFQATT and SNEGSKA (reference sequence). The CDR3 covers 13 residues. V was shortened by 2 bases and J by 3 bases, with 11 bases between the two germline ends. The CDR3 DNA is TGCAGTGCTAGAACAGGGACCCACTACGAGCAGTACTTC. Protein product: CSARTGTHYEQYF.

This clonotype was observed many times. The genes are TRBV7-9 and TRBJ2-5, with 9 bases fitting TRBD1. CDR3 length: 14 amino acids. V dropped 1 base and J dropped 4; count of bases not matched to a gene: 1. Germline V gene data show CDR1 as SEHNR and CDR2 as FQNEAQ (reference sequence). The CDR3, as DNA: TGTGCCAGCAGCTTAGAGGACAGGGGAGAGACCCAGTACTTC. It yields the protein CASSLEDRGETQYF.

Only a few counts were recorded for this clonotype. The V and J genes are TRBV6-1 and TRBJ1-5; D is unclear. V was cut by 5 bases and J by 6 bases, with 17 bases left in between. There are 15 residues in the CDR3. The germline CDR1 and CDR2 sequences are MNHNS and SASEGT. This CDR3 is CASSRESARGQPQHF. The CDR3 bases are TGTGCCAGCAGTAGGGAGAGCGCTCGGGGTCAGCCCCAGCATTTT.

Many counts were recorded for this clonotype. The chain employs TRBV11-2 and TRBJ2-5; unclear D gene. Looked up from germline, CDR1 is SGHAT and CDR2 is FQNNGV. V dropped 5 bases and J dropped 1 base, with 11 bases sitting between them. The CDR3 has 14 residues. Here the CDR3 reads CASSLTWPQETQYF. CDR3 nucleotide sequence: TGTGCCAGCAGCCTCACGTGGCCCCAAGAGACCCAGTACTTC.

The CDR3 DNA sequence: TGTGCCAGTAGTATAGTCGGCTACAATGAGCAGTTCTTC. Protein product: CASSIVGYNEQFF. The J gene is TRBJ2-1, the V gene TRBV19, with no clear D. The germline V gene has CDR1 LNHDA and CDR2 SQIVND (reference sequence). This CDR3 has 13 residues. The V gene lost 1 base and the J gene lost 3 bases, with 4 bases spanning the gap.

This clonotype came up many times. The chain couples TRBV18 to TRBJ2-1; 10 nucleotides match TRBD1. V lost 2 bases, J lost 8 bases, and 9 bases stayed unmatched. CDR3 length: 16 residues. Germline CDR1 reads KGHSH; CDR2 reads LQKENI. Here the CDR3 reads CASSPRGQGIVDEQFF. CDR3 coding DNA: TGTGCCAGCTCACCAAGGGGACAGGGGATAGTGGATGAGCAGTTCTTC. The whole variable domain, remainder taken from reference TRBV18 and TRBJ2-1, is NAGVMQNPRHLVRRRGQEARLRCSPMKGHSHVYWYRQLPEEGLKFMVYLQKENIIDESGMPKERFSAEFPKEGPSILRIQQVVRGDSAAYFCASSPRGQGIVDEQFFGPGTRLTVL.